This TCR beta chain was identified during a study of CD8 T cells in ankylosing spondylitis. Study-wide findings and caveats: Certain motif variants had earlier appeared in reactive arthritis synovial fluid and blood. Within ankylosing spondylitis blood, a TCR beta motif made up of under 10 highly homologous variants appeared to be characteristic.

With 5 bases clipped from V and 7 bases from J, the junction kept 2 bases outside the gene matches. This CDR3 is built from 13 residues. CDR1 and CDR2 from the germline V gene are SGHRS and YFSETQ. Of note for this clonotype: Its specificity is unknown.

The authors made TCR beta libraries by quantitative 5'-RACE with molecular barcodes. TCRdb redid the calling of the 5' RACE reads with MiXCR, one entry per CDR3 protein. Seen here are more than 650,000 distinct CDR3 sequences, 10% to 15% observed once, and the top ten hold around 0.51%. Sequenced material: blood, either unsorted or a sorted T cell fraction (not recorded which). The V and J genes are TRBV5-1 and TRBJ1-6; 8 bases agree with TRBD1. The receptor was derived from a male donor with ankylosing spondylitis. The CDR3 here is CASRDRENSPLHF. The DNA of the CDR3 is TGCGCCAGCAGGGACAGGGAGAATTCACCCCTCCACTTT.